This TCR beta chain was recovered during a study of shared clonotypes between healthy human individuals. Study in general: Donors, aged 18 to 49, were a couple of women and three men.

The CD8 memory fraction combined CD45RO+ cells with TemRA cells (CCR7-negative CD45RA+). The CDR3 runs 13 residues. Looked up from germline, CDR1 is SQVTM and CDR2 is ANQGSEA. The trim removed 5 bases at V and 3 bases at J, leaving 6 bases unmatched. Original data processing: There were no quality scores in the junction-only immunoSEQ sequences, so filtering differed. Sequencing was performed with immunoSEQ multiplex PCR; in TCRdb, only in-frame clones are kept and a portion is missing. The V and J calls and the clone size are those of that table, but D and trimming were determined from the DNA. The repertoire holds roughly 720,000 clones, with 90% as singletons. Notes on the study in general: Sequencing depth was a factor that was expected to affect clonotype sharing among donors.

Details on this clone: Antigen specificity is unknown.

The chain couples TRBV29-1 to TRBJ1-2; 7 positions agree with TRBD1. The sample comprised memory CD8+ T cells from PBMCs. Regarding subset: CD45RO+ cells pooled with CCR7-negative TemRA cells. The receptor comes from a man in his late teens or twenties in good health. Some clones in this sample may be carry-over from other donors' samples. CDR3 sequence: CSVRQGGHYGYTF. The DNA of the CDR3 is TGCAGCGTTAGACAGGGCGGGCACTATGGCTACACCTTC.